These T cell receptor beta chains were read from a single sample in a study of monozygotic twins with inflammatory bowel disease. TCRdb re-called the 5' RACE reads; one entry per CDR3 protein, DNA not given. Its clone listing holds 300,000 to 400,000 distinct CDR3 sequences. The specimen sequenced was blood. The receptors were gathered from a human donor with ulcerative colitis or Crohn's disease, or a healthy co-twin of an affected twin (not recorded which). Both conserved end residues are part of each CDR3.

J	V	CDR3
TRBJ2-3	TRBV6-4	CASSDSQGADTQYF
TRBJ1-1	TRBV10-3	CAIRGGGGTEAFF
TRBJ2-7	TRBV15	CATSKGGNYEQYF
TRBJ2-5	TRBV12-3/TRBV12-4	CASSLWTGQETQYF
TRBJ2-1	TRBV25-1	CASSVRTGVNEQFF
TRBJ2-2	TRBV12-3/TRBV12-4	CASRSGGASGELFF
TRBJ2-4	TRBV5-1	CASSPGTLQAKNIQYF
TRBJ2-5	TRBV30	CAWTSGGHLQETQYF
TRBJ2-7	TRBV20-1	CSVGSTYEQYF
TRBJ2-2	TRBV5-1	CASSPGAGYTGELFF
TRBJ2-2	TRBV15	CATKDPGGTGELFF
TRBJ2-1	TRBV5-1	CASSFASGNLEQFF
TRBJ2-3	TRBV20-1	CSARVPRTTLNTQYF
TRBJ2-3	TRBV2	CASRVTDTQYF
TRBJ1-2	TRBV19	CASSGYQVNYGYTF
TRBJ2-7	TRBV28	CASRSRSGGSYEQYF
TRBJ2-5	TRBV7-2	CASSLAGPAQETQYF
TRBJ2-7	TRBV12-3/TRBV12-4	CASSRPGTSSYEQYF
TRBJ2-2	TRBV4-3	CASSQISGTNTGELFF
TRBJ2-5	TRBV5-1	CASSLGSFRGETQYF
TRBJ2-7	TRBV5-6	CASSAVLRGHSYEQYF
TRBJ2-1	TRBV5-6	CASSFMFRRALVF
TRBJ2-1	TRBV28	CASLERGSYNEQFF
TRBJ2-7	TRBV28	CASTRLHEQYF
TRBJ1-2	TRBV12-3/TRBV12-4	CASSPVTPGTRTTYGYTF
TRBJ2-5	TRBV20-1	CSAMGPGQETQYF
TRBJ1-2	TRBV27	CASSLSSGLVGGYTF
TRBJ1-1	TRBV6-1	CASSAGGAGTEAFF
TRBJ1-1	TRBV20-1	CSARLTGNTEAFF
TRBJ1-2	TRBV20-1	CSASLPGVGGYTF